This T cell receptor beta chain was obtained from a study of shared clonotypes between healthy human individuals. Overall study context: Ranging from 18 to 49 in age, donors were a couple of women and three men. For every donor, three CD4 naive, three CD4 memory, two CD8 naive and one CD8 memory plates were used.

Details on this clone: Its specificity is unknown.

The donor population consisted of healthy HIV-negative adults with no recent acute infections or vaccinations. Germline V gene sequence: CDR1 MNHNS, CDR2 SASEGT. CDR3 size: 14 residues. Trimming took 4 bases from V and 9 from J; bases not matched to a gene: 9. The study, taken as a whole, reports: As a rule, naive subsets had a larger estimated richness than memory subsets.

Sequencing used immunoSEQ multiplex PCR; TCRdb keeps in-frame clones, though not all of them. Among about 1.5 million clones listed, approximately 98% were seen once. Sequences were obtained from naive CD4+ T cells sorted from blood. Subset indicated: CD45RA+ positively selected. This TCR came from a man aged 25-40 years in good health. This chain joins TRBV6-1 and TRBJ2-1; 7 bases align to TRBD2. The CDR3 region is CASSGRTSLGEQFF. CDR3 nucleotides: TGTGCCAGCAGTGGCAGGACTAGTTTGGGTGAGCAGTTCTTC.